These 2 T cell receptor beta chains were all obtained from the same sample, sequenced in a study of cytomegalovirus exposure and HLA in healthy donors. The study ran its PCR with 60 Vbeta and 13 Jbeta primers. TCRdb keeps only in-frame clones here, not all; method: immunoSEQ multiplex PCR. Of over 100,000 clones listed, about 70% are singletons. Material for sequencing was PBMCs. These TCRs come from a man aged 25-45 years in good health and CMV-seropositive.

The CDR3 DNA is TGTGCCAGCAGCTTAGGGACAGGCTCGAGAGCTTTCTTT. It is translated as CASSLGTGSRAFF. The chain couples TRBV7-3 to TRBJ1-1, with 8 bases aligning to TRBD1. The CDR3 length is 13 residues. Per germline, CDR1 SGHTA and CDR2 FQGTGA. Losses at the gene ends were 2 bases for V and 10 bases for J; bases not matched to a gene: 6.

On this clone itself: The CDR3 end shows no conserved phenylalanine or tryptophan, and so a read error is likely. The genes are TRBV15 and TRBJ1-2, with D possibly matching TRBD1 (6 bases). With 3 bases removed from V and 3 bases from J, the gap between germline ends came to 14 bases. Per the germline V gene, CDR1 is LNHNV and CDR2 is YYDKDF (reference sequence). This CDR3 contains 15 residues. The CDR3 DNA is TGTGCCACCAGCAGCCCGGCCAGGGGCGACTATGGCTACACCCTC. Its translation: CATSSPARGDYGYTL.